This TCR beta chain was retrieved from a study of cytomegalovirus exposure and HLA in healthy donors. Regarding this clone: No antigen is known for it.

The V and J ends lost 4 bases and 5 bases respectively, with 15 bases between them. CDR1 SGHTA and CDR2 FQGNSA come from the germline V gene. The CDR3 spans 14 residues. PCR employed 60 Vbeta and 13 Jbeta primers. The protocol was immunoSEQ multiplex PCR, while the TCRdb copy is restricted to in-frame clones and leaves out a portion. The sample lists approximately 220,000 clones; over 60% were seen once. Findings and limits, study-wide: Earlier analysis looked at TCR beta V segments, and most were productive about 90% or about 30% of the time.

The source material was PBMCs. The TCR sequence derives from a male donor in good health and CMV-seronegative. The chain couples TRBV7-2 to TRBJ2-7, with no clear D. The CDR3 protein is CASSSQLVSDEQYF. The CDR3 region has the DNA TGTGCCAGCAGCTCCCAACTGGTATCCGACGAGCAGTACTTC.